A selection of T cell receptor beta chains follows, all from one sample in a study of control samples from healthy donors and cancer patients. Profiling relied on immunoSEQ multiplex PCR, and the TCRdb table lists in-frame clones only, not all of them. The table lists about 65,000 clones, just over 90% of them singletons, with 1% to 1.5% in the top ten. Sequenced sample: PBMCs. These receptors originate from a woman aged 45-60 years with colorectal cancer. CDR3s include the opening cysteine and the closing phenylalanine or tryptophan.

v_gene	CDR3aa
TRBV5-8	CASSHDPEGEKLFF
TRBV30	CASSGPINEKLFF
TRBV5-6	CASSLAARVGQPQHF
TRBV2	CASFGRGEKLFF
TRBV27	CASSLRQGNSPLHF
TRBV25-1	CASKGSGANVLTF
TRBV12-3/TRBV12-4	CASGVGGAGGYTF
TRBV5-8	CASSFGRKETQYF
TRBV11-2	CASSLGLRGAYNEQFF
TRBV27	CASSLMGVGVGQPQHF
TRBV5-1	CASSPSGLYNEQFF
TRBV6-5	CASRTPRVGGYTF
TRBV13	CASSLGNSWDNSYEQYF
TRBV1	CTSSQAAKREGLTPTYEQYF
TRBV7-8	CASSPRTGPGGYTF
TRBV19	CASSKQKGNTEAFF
TRBV7-7	CASSFGIRRGEDEQFF
TRBV6-5	CASKGAGGPAYEQYF
TRBV19	CASSIGGADQPQHF
TRBV7-9	CASSPTSGGSYNEQFF
TRBV7-6	CASSCNRLRQPQHF
TRBV7-9	CASSLVGNTEAFF
TRBV19	CASSIGPWGGETQYF
TRBV27	CASSLSARFRTYEQYF
TRBV5-1	CASSFLGKDTEAFF
TRBV28	CASSLQGARGYTF
TRBV7-9	CASRSGGDYNEQFF
TRBV5-1	CASSDTGTGANVLTF
TRBV6-1	CASSENPGDYHEAFF
TRBV10-3	CAISAEQGPGPTEAFF
TRBV2	CASRTEETQYF
TRBV25-1	CASSKGSVRGYTF
TRBV28	CATLTPGLRGYTF
TRBV29-1	CSVEDLGKPGNTIYF
TRBV5-5	CASSPFAQTNEKLFF
TRBV5-1	CASSPAGTVNTEAFF
TRBV7-8	CASSLERRAAAGGRIEQYF
TRBV27	CASKTNIREYNSPLHF
TRBV5-1	CASSGDRLTEAFF
TRBV29-1	CSVEDEGVGTEAFF
TRBV5-1	CASSAGQRNNSPLHF
TRBV20-1	CSAKGVPQYF
TRBV24-1	CATNADRGADYTF
TRBV13	CASSSRTSGGSITYNEQFF